One and the same sample provided the 22 T cell receptor beta chains below, sequenced in a study of blood T cell repertoires in COVID-19. The data were produced by immunoSEQ multiplex PCR, yet TCRdb's version contains in-frame clones alone and is incomplete. In the table there are about 130,000 clones, approximately 84% of which are singletons. The sequencing input was peripheral blood. These receptors all come from a human donor in a cohort sampled during active COVID-19.

The V and J genes are TRBV7-2 and TRBJ1-2; tentatively, D is TRBD1 (5 bases). V was trimmed by 2 bases and J by 7 bases, leaving 8 bases between them. The germline CDR1 and CDR2 sequences are SGHTA and FQGNSA. The CDR3 spans 12 residues. The CDR3 sequence is CASSLQGGGYTF. The DNA of the CDR3 is TGTGCCAGCAGCTTACAGGGAGGTGGCTACACCTTC.

The table lists this clone with a few counts. The chain joins TRBV6-6 to TRBJ1-2, with 10 positions matching TRBD1. Germline V lookup: CDR1 MNHNY, CDR2 SVGAGI (reference sequence). V shed 6 bases and J 6 bases; nucleotides not matched to a gene: 10. The CDR3 totals 15 residues. Here the CDR3 reads CASRPQDRGIDGYTF. Written as DNA, the CDR3 is TGTGCCAGCAGACCCCAGGACAGGGGGATTGATGGCTACACCTTC.

The gene calls are TRBV4-1 and TRBJ1-3; TRBD1 is a possible D gene (5 bases). There are 14 residues in the CDR3. Germline V gene sequence: CDR1 MGHRA, CDR2 YSYEKL. V was clipped by 8 bases and J by 0 bases, with 11 bases between them. This chain's CDR3 is CASRWTISGNTIYF. CDR3 DNA sequence: TGCGCCAGCCGGTGGACAATCTCTGGAAACACCATATATTTT.

V gene TRBV24-1 combines with J gene TRBJ2-3; 9 positions match TRBD2. CDR3 length: 15 amino acids. Germline loops: CDR1 KGHDR, CDR2 SFDVKD. V lost 4 bases and J lost 2; bases outside the gene matches: 3. The CDR3 sequence is CATSEGGGATDTQYF. In DNA form, the CDR3 reads TGTGCCACCAGTGAGGGCGGGGGGGCCACAGATACGCAGTATTTT.

The V call is TRBV19, the J call TRBJ1-3, with D possibly being TRBD1 (5 bases). CDR3 length: 16 amino acids. Germline CDR1 is LNHDA and CDR2 is SQIVND (reference sequence). Between the trimmed V and J ends, which lost 3 bases and 0 bases, there was a span of 12 bases. The CDR3, as DNA: TGTGCCAGTAGTATGGGGGGACGTCTCTCTGGAAACACCATATATTTT. Its protein product is CASSMGGRLSGNTIYF.

The genes are TRBV29-1 and TRBJ1-4, with a tentative D call TRBD1 (5 bases). Germline assignment: CDR1 SQVTM and CDR2 ANQGSEA. Trimming removed 5 bases at V and 0 bases at J, with 13 bases between. The CDR3 is 15 amino acids. CDR3 sequence (DNA): TGCAGCGTTACAGGCCCAACTGCAACTAATGAAAAACTGTTTTTT. Translating gives CSVTGPTATNEKLFF.

The CDR3 region is CASSQGGGRDTQYF. The CDR3 DNA sequence: TGCGCCAGCAGCCAAGGAGGTGGAAGAGATACGCAGTATTTT. The rearrangement uses TRBV4-1 and TRBJ2-3, with unresolved D. Trimming pared 1 base from V and 5 bases from J, leaving 10 bases between. Germline CDR1 and CDR2: MGHRA and YSYEKL. There are 14 residues in the CDR3.

This CDR3 is CASTSTAGGRSYEQYF. In DNA, the CDR3 is TGTGCCAGCACTTCCACAGCGGGGGGTAGATCCTACGAGCAGTACTTC. The chain recombines TRBV7-6 with TRBJ2-7; TRBD2 agrees at 9 bases. The J segment lost 1 base and the V segment lost 7 bases, leaving 11 bases of the junction unmatched. Germline CDR1 and CDR2: SGHVS and FNYEAQ. The CDR3 sequence is 16 residues long.

This clone is a singleton in its sample. This chain uses TRBV27 with TRBJ1-1, with D perhaps TRBD1 (5 bases). The germline gives CDR1 MNHEY, CDR2 SMNVEV (reference sequence). CDR3 size: 14 residues. Trimming left V 4 bases short and J 6 bases short, with 15 bases between. CDR3 sequence reads: CASSSATWGAEAFF. The CDR3 nucleotides are TGTGCCAGCAGTTCCGCGACCTGGGGCGCTGAAGCTTTCTTT.

The sample holds one count of this clone. The chain couples TRBV5-4 to TRBJ2-1; a possible D gene is TRBD1 (6 bases). The CDR3 runs 15 residues. The germline gives CDR1 SGHNT, CDR2 YYREEE (reference sequence). V lost 0 bases to trimming and J lost 5 bases, with 12 bases between them. The CDR3 DNA follows: TGTGCCAGCAGCTTGGCGGGACACTTAAACAATGAGCAGTTCTTC. Protein: CASSLAGHLNNEQFF.

This clone was seen a handful of times. CDR3 sequence: CARTRDSKLQPQHF. DNA of the CDR3: TGTGCCAGGACCCGGGACAGTAAACTCCAGCCCCAGCATTTT. This chain joins TRBV2 and TRBJ1-5; 7 bases are shared with TRBD1. With 9 bases clipped from V and 7 bases from J, the junction kept 12 bases outside the gene matches. Germline V gene lookup returns CDR1 SNHLY and CDR2 FYNNEI. This CDR3 region has 14 residues.

J is TRBJ2-3 and V is TRBV27; TRBD2 agrees at 12 bases. Per germline, CDR1 MNHEY and CDR2 SMNVEV (reference sequence). The CDR3 totals 17 residues. Trimming at V came to 6 bases and at J to 2 bases, leaving 9 bases not matched to a gene. The CDR3 sequence is CASSRILAGGFTDTQYF. CDR3 DNA sequence: TGTGCCAGCAGCAGAATACTAGCGGGGGGTTTCACAGATACGCAGTATTTT.

CDR3 sequence (DNA): TGTGCCAGCAGGGGGTCGAGGGGGGAGCAGTACTTC. The encoded protein is CASRGSRGEQYF. The J gene is TRBJ2-7, the V gene TRBV6-6, with a tentative D call TRBD1 (6 bases). Trimming stripped 6 bases from V and 7 bases from J, with 13 bases between. The CDR3 is 12 residues long. In germline, CDR1 is MNHNY, CDR2 SVGAGI (reference sequence).

V is TRBV18 and J is TRBJ2-7; TRBD1 aligns across 11 bases. V lost 3 bases, J lost 2 bases, and 0 bases stayed unmatched. Germline V lookup: CDR1 KGHSH, CDR2 LQKENI. This CDR3 comprises 14 residues. The CDR3 loop reads CASSPGQGAYEQYF. CDR3 bases: TGTGCCAGCTCACCGGGACAGGGGGCCTACGAGCAGTACTTC.

The chain links TRBV18 to TRBJ2-3, with 9 bases matching TRBD2. The germline CDR1 and CDR2 sequences are KGHSH and LQKENI. Trimming cost V 6 bases and J 2 bases; bases outside gene matches: 3. CDR3 length: 14 amino acids. The CDR3 here is CASSLAGDTDTQYF. CDR3 bases: TGTGCCAGCTCCTTAGCGGGAGACACAGATACGCAGTATTTT.

Comment on this clone: The junction departs from germline at one end; a sequencing error may be responsible. The sample carries other DNA sequences with the same CDR3. The chain employs TRBV6-5 and TRBJ1-2, with 9 bases aligning to TRBD1. Germline-derived CDR1 and CDR2 are MNHEY and SVGAGI. The CDR3 loop spans 14 amino acids. CDR3: CASNNRGQGYGYTF. CDR3 DNA sequence: TGTGCCAGCAACAACAGGGGGCAAGGCTATGGCTACACTTTC.

V usage is TRBV11-2 and J usage is TRBJ1-4; a weak D match, TRBD1 (5 bases). The CDR3 contains 15 residues. Germline loops: CDR1 SGHAT, CDR2 FQNNGV. Trimming removed 0 bases at V and 5 bases at J, with 10 bases between. The DNA of the CDR3 is TGTGCCAGCAGCTTAGACGCAGGGAGGAATGAAAAACTGTTTTTT. Encoded protein: CASSLDAGRNEKLFF. The variable domain in full, with the rest retrieved from reference TRBV11-2 and TRBJ1-4, is EAGVAQSPRYKIIEKRQSVAFWCNPISGHATLYWYQQILGQGPKLLIQFQNNGVVDDSQLPKDRFSAERLKGVDSTLKIQPAKLEDSAVYLCASSLDAGRNEKLFFGSGTQLSVL.

The CDR3 bases are TGTGCCAGCACCATACTAGCGGGGCGACACAATGAGCAGTTCTTC. Translation gives CASTILAGRHNEQFF. This rearrangement joins TRBV27 to TRBJ2-1; 10 bases agree with TRBD2. The CDR3 extends over 15 amino acids. V shed 7 bases, J shed 5 bases, and the junction held 8 bases outside the gene matches. Germline V gene sequence: CDR1 MNHEY, CDR2 SMNVEV (reference sequence).

The chain links TRBV19 to TRBJ2-7, with TRBD1 identical over 7 bases. Germline CDR1 is LNHDA and CDR2 is SQIVND (reference sequence). Unmatched junction bases numbered 6, after V lost 6 bases and J lost 1 base. The CDR3 is 14 residues long. This CDR3 reads CASSHRDSSYEQYF. CDR3 DNA: TGTGCCAGTAGCCACCGGGACAGTTCCTACGAGCAGTACTTC. Drawing the rest from reference TRBV19 and TRBJ2-7, the complete variable domain is DGGITQSPKYLFRKEGQNVTLSCEQNLNHDAMYWYRQDPGQGLRLIYYSQIVNDFQKGDIAEGYSVSREKKESFPLTVTSAQKNPTAFYLCASSHRDSSYEQYFGPGTRLTVT.

CDR3 nucleotides: TGCGCCAGCAGCCAAGTGGCGGGGGGGCCCTTTGGGTATGAGCAGTTCTTC. Its translation is CASSQVAGGPFGYEQFF. The rearrangement uses TRBV4-1 and TRBJ2-1; TRBD2 agrees at 9 bases. The CDR3 is 17 amino acids. With V trimmed by 1 base and J by 8 bases, 12 bases remained unmatched. Germline CDR1 and CDR2: MGHRA and YSYEKL.

The chain links TRBV10-3 to TRBJ1-1; D gene ambiguous. Trimming cost V 7 bases and J 3 bases, with 18 bases left between them. Germline assignment: CDR1 ENHRY and CDR2 SYGVKD. The CDR3 covers 15 residues. The CDR3 DNA reads as TGTGCCATCATTGTCCCCCCGGGAGCGGACACTGAAGCTTTCTTT. Protein sequence: CAIIVPPGADTEAFF.

The V and J genes are TRBV11-2 and TRBJ2-7; 7 bases are a match to TRBD2. This CDR3 is built from 14 residues. Germline V gene sequence: CDR1 SGHAT, CDR2 FQNNGV. J lost 7 bases, V lost 5 bases, and 11 bases had no gene match. The CDR3 reads CASSTKLAGVEQYF. CDR3 DNA sequence: TGTGCCAGCAGCACCAAGCTTGCGGGGGTTGAGCAGTACTTC.